A single sample is the source of the 11 T cell receptor beta chains below, sequenced in a study of T cells after yellow fever vaccination. MiXCR was run by TCRdb on the 5' RACE reads, yielding one entry per CDR3 protein. This table has 600,000 to 750,000 distinct CDR3 sequences, roughly 12% appearing once. The sample here was PBMCs, taken on the day of the yellow fever booster vaccination. The source is a man younger than 40 who received the YFV17D yellow fever vaccine.

CDR3 sequence reads: CASSLFIWEMNEQFF. Written as DNA, the CDR3 is TGTGCCAGCAGCTTATTCATTTGGGAAATGAATGAGCAGTTCTTC. V and J are TRBV11-2 and TRBJ2-1, with D hard to call. Per the germline V gene, CDR1 is SGHAT and CDR2 is FQNNGV. The CDR3 is 15 residues long. Deletions cut 2 bases from V and 7 bases from J, with 15 bases between.

This clonotype was counted ten times or more. V and J are TRBV10-1 and TRBJ2-3, with D possibly being TRBD1 (6 bases). CDR3 length: 15 amino acids. Germline-derived CDR1 and CDR2 are WNHNN and SYGVQD (reference sequence). Trimming removed 0 bases at V and 5 bases at J, with 12 bases between. CDR3 bases: TGCGCCAGCAGTGAGTCGGACAGCACCGGAGATACGCAGTATTTT. Protein product: CASSESDSTGDTQYF.

The CDR3 DNA reads TGCGCCAGCAGCGGTAATAGCGGGAGAGACCCCTACGAGCAGTACTTC. Encoded protein: CASSGNSGRDPYEQYF. The V gene is TRBV5-1, the J gene TRBJ2-7; 9 bases match TRBD2. Germline assignment: CDR1 SGHRS and CDR2 YFSETQ. The length of the CDR3 is 16 residues. With V trimmed by 4 bases and J by 2 bases, 10 bases remained unmatched.

This clonotype has only a few counts. V gene TRBV4-3 combines with J gene TRBJ2-7; 9 bases align to TRBD1. The V gene end was trimmed by 1 base and the J gene end by 2 bases; junction bases not matched to a gene: 3. The CDR3 is 15 residues long. The germline CDR1 and CDR2 sequences are LGHNA and YSLEER. As DNA, the CDR3 is TGCGCCAGCAGCCAAGCGACAGGGGGACCCTACGAGCAGTACTTC. As protein: CASSQATGGPYEQYF.

This clonotype was observed a few times. This chain joins TRBV4-1 and TRBJ2-2; TRBD2 matches 11 bases. CDR1 and CDR2 (germline): MGHRA, YSYEKL. J lost 1 base, V lost 3 bases, and 16 bases had no gene match. CDR3 length: 21 residues. CDR3 loop: CASSQPLVLAGGVRNTGELFF. In DNA form, the CDR3 reads TGCGCCAGCAGCCAGCCCTTGGTTCTAGCGGGAGGTGTACGGAACACCGGGGAGCTGTTTTTT.

This clonotype came up a few times. The chain couples TRBV4-3 to TRBJ2-1; the match to TRBD1 covers 11 bases. The CDR3 is 15 amino acids. Germline CDR1 LGHNA, CDR2 YSLEER. Trimming at V came to 8 bases and at J to 6 bases, leaving 9 bases not matched to a gene. The CDR3 protein is CASERGTGGRNEQFF. The CDR3 nucleotides are TGCGCCAGCGAGCGGGGGACAGGGGGTCGCAATGAGCAGTTCTTC.

The rearrangement uses TRBV20-1 and TRBJ2-3, with TRBD2 as a possible D gene (5 bases). The CDR3 runs to 15 residues. In germline, CDR1 is DFQATT, CDR2 SNEGSKA (reference sequence). V lost 0 bases and J lost 0, with 10 bases in between. CDR3 coding DNA: TGCAGTGCTAGAGATCGCGGGTCTAGCACAGATACGCAGTATTTT. It yields the protein CSARDRGSSTDTQYF.

This chain links TRBV20-1 with TRBJ1-1; D gene uncertain. Germline V gene sequence: CDR1 DFQATT, CDR2 SNEGSKA (reference sequence). This CDR3 contains 12 residues. The V gene lost 6 bases and the J gene lost 1 base, with 9 bases spanning the gap. The CDR3 DNA reads TGCAGTGCCCCTAACACGAACACTGAAGCTTTCTTT. Encoded protein: CSAPNTNTEAFF.

V gene TRBV12-3 or TRBV12-4 combines with J gene TRBJ1-3; TRBD1 matches at 10 bases. The V gene end was trimmed by 3 bases and the J gene end by 0 bases; junction bases not matched to a gene: 17. The CDR3 covers 21 residues. The CDR3 region has the DNA TGTGCCAGCAGTTTGCCGGGACAGGGGCCACCTCAATTCTTCTCTGGAAACACCATATATTTT. Translation: CASSLPGQGPPQFFSGNTIYF.

The chain uses TRBV30 and TRBJ2-7; 9 bases match TRBD2. The ends lost 1 base at V and 2 bases at J; junction bases unmatched: 9. The CDR3 totals 16 residues. The germline V gene encodes CDR1 GTSNPN and CDR2 SVGIG (reference sequence). The CDR3 sequence is CAWSAAGTSHAYEQYF. The CDR3 DNA is TGTGCCTGGAGTGCTGCTGGGACTAGCCACGCCTACGAGCAGTACTTC.

A few counts support this clonotype. This chain joins TRBV18 and TRBJ2-7; 11 bases are shared with TRBD2. The ends lost 3 bases at V and 3 bases at J; junction bases unmatched: 4. Germline values: CDR1 KGHSH, CDR2 LQKENI. The CDR3 is 15 residues long. The DNA for the CDR3 is TGTGCCAGCTCACCCGGGACTAGCGGAAACTACGAGCAGTACTTC. The encoded protein is CASSPGTSGNYEQYF.